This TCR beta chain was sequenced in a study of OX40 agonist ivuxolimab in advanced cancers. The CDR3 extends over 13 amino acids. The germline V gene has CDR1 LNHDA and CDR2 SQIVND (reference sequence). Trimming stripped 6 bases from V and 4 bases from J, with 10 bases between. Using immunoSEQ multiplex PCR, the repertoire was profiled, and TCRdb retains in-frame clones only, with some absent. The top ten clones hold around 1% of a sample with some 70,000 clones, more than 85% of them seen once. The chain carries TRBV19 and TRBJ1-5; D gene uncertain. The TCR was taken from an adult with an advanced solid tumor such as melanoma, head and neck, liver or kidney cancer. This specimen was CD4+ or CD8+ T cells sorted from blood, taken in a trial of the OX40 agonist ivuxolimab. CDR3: CASRTSENQPQHF. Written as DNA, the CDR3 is TGTGCCAGTAGGACTTCAGAGAATCAGCCCCAGCATTTT.